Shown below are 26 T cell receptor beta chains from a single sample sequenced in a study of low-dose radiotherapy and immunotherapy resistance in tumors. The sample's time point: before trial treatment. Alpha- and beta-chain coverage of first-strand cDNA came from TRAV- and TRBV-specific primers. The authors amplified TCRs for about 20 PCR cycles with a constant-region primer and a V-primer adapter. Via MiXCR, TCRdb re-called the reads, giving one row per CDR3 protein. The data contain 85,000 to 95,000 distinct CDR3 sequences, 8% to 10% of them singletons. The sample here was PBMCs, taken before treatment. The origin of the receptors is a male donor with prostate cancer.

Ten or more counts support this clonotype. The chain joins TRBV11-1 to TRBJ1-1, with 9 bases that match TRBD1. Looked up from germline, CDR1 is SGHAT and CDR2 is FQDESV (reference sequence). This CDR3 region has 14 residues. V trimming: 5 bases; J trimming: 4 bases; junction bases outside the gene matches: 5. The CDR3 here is CASSRGTGTTEAFF. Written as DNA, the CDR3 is TGTGCCAGCAGCCGGGGGACAGGGACCACTGAAGCTTTCTTT.

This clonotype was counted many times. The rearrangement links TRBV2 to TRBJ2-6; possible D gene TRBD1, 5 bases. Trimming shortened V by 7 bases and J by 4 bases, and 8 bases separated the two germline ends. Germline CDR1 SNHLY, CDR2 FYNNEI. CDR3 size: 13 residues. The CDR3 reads CASMGPGANVLTF. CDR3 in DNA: TGTGCCAGCATGGGGCCAGGGGCCAACGTCCTGACTTTC.

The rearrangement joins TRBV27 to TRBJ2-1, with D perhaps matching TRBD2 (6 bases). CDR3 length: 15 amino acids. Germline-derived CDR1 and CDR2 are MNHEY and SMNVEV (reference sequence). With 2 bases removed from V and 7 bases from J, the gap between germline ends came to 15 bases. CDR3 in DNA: TGTGCCAGCAGTTTAGGGGGGAACGTTCCGAATGAGCAGTTCTTC. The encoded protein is CASSLGGNVPNEQFF.

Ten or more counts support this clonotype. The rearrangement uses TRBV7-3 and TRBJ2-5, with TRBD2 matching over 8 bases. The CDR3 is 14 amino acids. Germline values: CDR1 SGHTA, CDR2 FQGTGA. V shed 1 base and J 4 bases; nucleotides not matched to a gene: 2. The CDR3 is CASSLMAGGETQYF. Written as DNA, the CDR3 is TGTGCCAGCAGCTTAATGGCGGGAGGAGAGACCCAGTACTTC.

The CDR3 protein is CASRRTGGEIQETQYF. The CDR3 bases are TGTGCCAGCAGACGGACAGGGGGCGAAATCCAAGAGACCCAGTACTTC. The V gene is TRBV6-6, the J gene TRBJ2-5; 11 bases map to TRBD1. The trim removed 6 bases at V and 1 base at J, leaving 7 bases unmatched. This CDR3 region has 16 residues. Germline V gene sequence: CDR1 MNHNY, CDR2 SVGAGI (reference sequence).

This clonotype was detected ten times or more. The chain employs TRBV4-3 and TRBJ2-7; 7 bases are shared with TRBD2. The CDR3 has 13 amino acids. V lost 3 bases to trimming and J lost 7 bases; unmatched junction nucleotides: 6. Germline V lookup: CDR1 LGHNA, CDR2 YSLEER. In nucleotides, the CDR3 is TGCGCCAGCAGCCAGCAACTTAGCGGGGAGCAGTACTTC. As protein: CASSQQLSGEQYF.

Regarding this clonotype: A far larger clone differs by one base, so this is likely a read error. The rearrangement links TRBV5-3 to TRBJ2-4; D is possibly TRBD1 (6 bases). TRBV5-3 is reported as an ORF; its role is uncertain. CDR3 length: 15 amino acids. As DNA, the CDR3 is TGTGCCAGCAGCTTGTTGGGACACCTCTCCAATGAGCAGTACTTC. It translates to CASSLLGHLSNEQYF.

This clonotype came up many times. CDR3 bases: TGTGCCAGCAGTGAATTAACCGGGACAACAGGTGGGACCCAGTACTTC. As protein: CASSELTGTTGGTQYF. The V call is TRBV25-1, the J call TRBJ2-5, with a weak D call TRBD1 (6 bases). V was pared by 1 base and J by 7 bases, with 19 bases between. Germline CDR1 is MGHDK and CDR2 is SYGVNS. The CDR3 consists of 16 residues.

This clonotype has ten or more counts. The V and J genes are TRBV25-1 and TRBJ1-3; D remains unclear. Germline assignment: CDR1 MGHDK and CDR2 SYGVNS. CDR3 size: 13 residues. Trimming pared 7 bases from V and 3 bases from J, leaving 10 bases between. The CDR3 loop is CASNAGVGNTIYF. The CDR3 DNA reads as TGTGCCAGCAATGCCGGGGTTGGAAACACCATATATTTT.

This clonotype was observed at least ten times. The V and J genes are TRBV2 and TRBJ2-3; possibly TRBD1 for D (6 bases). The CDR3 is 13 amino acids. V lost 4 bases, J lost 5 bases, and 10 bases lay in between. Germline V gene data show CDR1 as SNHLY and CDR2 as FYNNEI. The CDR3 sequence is CASSAVGGDTQYF. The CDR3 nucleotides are TGTGCCAGCAGTGCCGTAGGGGGAGATACGCAGTATTTT.

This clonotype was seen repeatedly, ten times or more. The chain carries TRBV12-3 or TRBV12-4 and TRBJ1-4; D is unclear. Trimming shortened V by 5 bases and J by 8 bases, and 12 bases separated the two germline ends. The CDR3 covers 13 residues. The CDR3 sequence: CASSTLNGEKLFF. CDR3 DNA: TGTGCCAGCAGTACCCTGAACGGGGAAAAACTGTTTTTT.

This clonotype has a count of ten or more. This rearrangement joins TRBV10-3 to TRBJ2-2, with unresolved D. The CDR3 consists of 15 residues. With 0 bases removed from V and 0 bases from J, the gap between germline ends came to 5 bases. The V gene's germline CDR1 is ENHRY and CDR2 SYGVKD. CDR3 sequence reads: CAISESPANTGELFF. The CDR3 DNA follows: TGTGCCATCAGTGAGTCGCCGGCGAACACCGGGGAGCTGTTTTTT.

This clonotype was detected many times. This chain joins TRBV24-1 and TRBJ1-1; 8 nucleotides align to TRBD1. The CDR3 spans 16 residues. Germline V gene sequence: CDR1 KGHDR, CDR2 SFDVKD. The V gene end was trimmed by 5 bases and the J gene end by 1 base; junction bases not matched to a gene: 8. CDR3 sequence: CATSGETGTGNTEAFF. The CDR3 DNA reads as TGTGCCACCAGTGGTGAGACCGGGACAGGGAACACTGAAGCTTTCTTT.

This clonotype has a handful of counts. This chain's CDR3 is CASSLTAIPVERSYNEQFF. The DNA for the CDR3 is TGTGCCAGCAGCCTGACAGCAATTCCGGTCGAGCGCTCCTACAATGAGCAGTTCTTC. The chain joins TRBV13 to TRBJ2-1; TRBD1 might be the D (5 bases). The CDR3 extends over 19 amino acids. V lost 5 bases to trimming and J lost 0 bases, with 23 bases between them. Germline V lookup: CDR1 PRHDT, CDR2 FYEKMQ (reference sequence).

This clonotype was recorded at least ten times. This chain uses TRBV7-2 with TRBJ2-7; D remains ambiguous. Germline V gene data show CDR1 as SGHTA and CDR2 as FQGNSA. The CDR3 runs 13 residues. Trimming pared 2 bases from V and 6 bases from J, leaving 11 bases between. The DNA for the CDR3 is TGTGCCAGCAGCTTACCGATGAATATCGAGCAGTACTTC. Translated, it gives CASSLPMNIEQYF.

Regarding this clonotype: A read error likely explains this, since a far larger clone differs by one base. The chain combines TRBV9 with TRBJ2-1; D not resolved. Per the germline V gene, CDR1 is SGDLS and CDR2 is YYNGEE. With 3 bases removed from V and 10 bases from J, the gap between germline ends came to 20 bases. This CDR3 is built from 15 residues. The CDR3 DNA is TGTGCCAGCAGCGCTGATGAACTGGGCTCCTACGAGCAGTTCTTC. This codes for CASSADELGSYEQFF.

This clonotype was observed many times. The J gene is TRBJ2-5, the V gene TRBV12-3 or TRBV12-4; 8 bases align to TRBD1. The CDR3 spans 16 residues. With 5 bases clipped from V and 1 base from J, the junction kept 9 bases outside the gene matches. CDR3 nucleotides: TGTGCCAGCAGTGTCCGGGACAGGTTTCCCCAAGAGACCCAGTACTTC. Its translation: CASSVRDRFPQETQYF.

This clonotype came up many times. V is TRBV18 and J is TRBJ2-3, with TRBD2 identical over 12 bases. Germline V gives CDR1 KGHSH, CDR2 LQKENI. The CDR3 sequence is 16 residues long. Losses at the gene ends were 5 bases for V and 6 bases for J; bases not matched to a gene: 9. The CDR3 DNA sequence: TGTGCCAGCTCAGAGTGGACTAGCGGGGACCTTGATACGCAGTATTTT. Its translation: CASSEWTSGDLDTQYF.

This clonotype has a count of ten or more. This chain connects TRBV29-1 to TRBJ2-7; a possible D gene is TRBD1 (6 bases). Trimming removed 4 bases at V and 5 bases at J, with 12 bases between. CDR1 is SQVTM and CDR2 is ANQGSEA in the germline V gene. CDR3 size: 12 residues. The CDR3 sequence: CSVAAGVNEQYF. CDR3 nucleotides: TGCAGCGTTGCGGCAGGGGTCAACGAGCAGTACTTC.

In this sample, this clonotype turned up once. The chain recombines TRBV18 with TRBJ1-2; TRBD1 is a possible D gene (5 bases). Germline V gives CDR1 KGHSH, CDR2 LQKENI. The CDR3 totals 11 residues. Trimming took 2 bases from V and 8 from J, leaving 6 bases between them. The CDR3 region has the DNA TGTGCCAGCTCACCAGGGGACGGCTACACCTTC. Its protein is CASSPGDGYTF.

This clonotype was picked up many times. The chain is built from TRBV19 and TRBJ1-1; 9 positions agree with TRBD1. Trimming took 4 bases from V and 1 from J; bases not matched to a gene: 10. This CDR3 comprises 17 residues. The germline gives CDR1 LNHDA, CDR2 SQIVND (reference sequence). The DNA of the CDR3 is TGTGCCAGTAGTAGAGCATTACAGGGGGCGGCGAACACTGAAGCTTTCTTT. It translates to CASSRALQGAANTEAFF.

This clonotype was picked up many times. CDR3 DNA: TGTGCCAGCAGTTTAAGTCGAGCGGGAGAGCAGTACTTC. Residues: CASSLSRAGEQYF. V and J are TRBV12-3 or TRBV12-4 and TRBJ2-7, with 7 positions matching TRBD2. The CDR3 has 13 residues. The J segment lost 7 bases and the V segment lost 2 bases, leaving 5 bases of the junction unmatched.

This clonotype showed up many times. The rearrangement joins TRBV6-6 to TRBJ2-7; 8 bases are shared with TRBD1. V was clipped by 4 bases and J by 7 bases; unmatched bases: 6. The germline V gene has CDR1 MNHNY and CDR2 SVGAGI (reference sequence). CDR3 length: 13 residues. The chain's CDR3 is CASSFVQGAEQYF. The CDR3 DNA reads TGTGCCAGCAGTTTCGTTCAGGGGGCTGAGCAGTACTTC.

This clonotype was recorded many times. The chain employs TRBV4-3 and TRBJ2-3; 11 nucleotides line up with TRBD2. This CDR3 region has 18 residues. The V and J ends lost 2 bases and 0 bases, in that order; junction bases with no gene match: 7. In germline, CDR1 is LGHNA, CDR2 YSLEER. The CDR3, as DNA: TGCGCCAGCAGCCAATCCTGGACTAGCGGGCGGAGCACAGATACGCAGTATTTT. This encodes CASSQSWTSGRSTDTQYF.

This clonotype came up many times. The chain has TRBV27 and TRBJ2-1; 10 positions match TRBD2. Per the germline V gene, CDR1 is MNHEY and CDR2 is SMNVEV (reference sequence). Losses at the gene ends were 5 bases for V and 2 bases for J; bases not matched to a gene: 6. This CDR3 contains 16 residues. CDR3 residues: CASSKTSGPTYNEQFF. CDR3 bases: TGTGCCAGCAGTAAGACTAGCGGGCCAACCTACAATGAGCAGTTCTTC.

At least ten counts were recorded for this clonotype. The CDR3 nucleotides are TGTGCCAGTATACAGGGTAATGCCGGGGAGCTGTTTTTT. This gives the protein CASIQGNAGELFF. The V gene is TRBV19, the J gene TRBJ2-2, with D maybe TRBD1 (6 bases). V was trimmed by 7 bases and J by 6 bases, leaving 12 bases between them. Germline values: CDR1 LNHDA, CDR2 SQIVND (reference sequence). The CDR3 covers 13 residues.